The present entry profiles one T cell receptor (beta chain) with its context. Its antigen remains unidentified. The method was immunoSEQ multiplex PCR; TCRdb's version includes in-frame clones alone and lacks a portion of them. The table shows around 50,000 clones, with approximately 52% occurring only once. The length of the CDR3 is 15 residues. Germline CDR1 is WSHSY and CDR2 is SAAADI. With 2 bases removed from V and 0 bases from J, the gap between germline ends came to 8 bases. These data come from a study of cytotoxic CD8 clonotypes in ibrutinib-treated CLL. Study context: Among responders, roughly 24 were partial and 2 complete; after median about 72 months, approximately 15 stayed remitted and approximately 12 progressed. General observations from the study: Increased clonality at ibrutinib response gave way to a return toward baseline at progression. Public clonotypes (which were uncommon) either contracted or remained stable on treatment.

J is TRBJ1-5 and V is TRBV10-2, with D possibly TRBD1 on 5 matching bases. The source was PBMCs, collected after 24 months of ibrutinib treatment. The receptor was isolated from a human donor with chronic lymphocytic leukemia. As DNA, the CDR3 is TGCGCCAGCAGTGAGGGGACGGCTAGCAATCAGCCCCAGCATTTT. Translation gives CASSEGTASNQPQHF.